This T cell receptor beta chain is drawn from a study of T cell changes during pregnancy in multiple sclerosis. Trimming shortened V by 1 base and J by 1 base, and 4 bases separated the two germline ends. The CDR3 consists of 14 residues. Germline CDR1 is LGHNA and CDR2 is YSLEER. The data were produced by immunoSEQ multiplex PCR, yet TCRdb's version contains in-frame clones alone and is incomplete. Among 40,000 to 45,000 clones listed, approximately 92% were seen once. The TCR was taken from a female donor in good health, enrolled as a control in a pregnancy study. The material sequenced was CD4+ T cells from peripheral blood mononuclear cells, taken in the second trimester of pregnancy. The chain couples TRBV4-3 to TRBJ2-2; no clear D gene. CDR3: CASSQVWNTGELFF. The CDR3 nucleotides are TGCGCCAGCAGCCAAGTATGGAACACCGGGGAGCTGTTTTTT.